This TCR beta chain was sequenced in a study of T cell responses to AZD1222 COVID-19 vaccine. Clones were sequenced by immunoSEQ multiplex PCR, and TCRdb holds only the in-frame ones, with some missing. The sample holds about 110,000 clones, more than 90% seen once. A note on this clone: No antigen is known for it.

CDR3 length equals 14 residues. Germline V gives CDR1 LNHDA, CDR2 SQIVND (reference sequence). The germline V and J ends were trimmed by 5 bases and 3 bases, with 12 bases remaining between them. Study-level results: Nearly half of spike-specific TCRs reportedly target unmutated variant regions. Repertoires were obtained solely post-peak T cell response. It should be noted that donors were predominantly white British and more often female, and clonal diversity was possibly underestimated. Following two doses of AZD1222, Spike-specific TCR breadth and depth rose.

This TCR came from an adult in good health. The genes are TRBV19 and TRBJ2-3; tentatively, D is TRBD1 (6 bases). The material was peripheral blood, obtained on day 0 of AZD1222 vaccination. The CDR3 DNA sequence: TGTGCCAGTAGTCCGGCCAGGGGTACAGATACGCAGTATTTT. This encodes CASSPARGTDTQYF.